This entry concerns a single T cell receptor beta chain. The target antigen is unknown. Germline values: CDR1 SGHTA, CDR2 FQGTGA. J gave up 8 bases and V 4 bases, and 5 bases lay outside the gene matches. The CDR3 extends over 15 amino acids. A single record per CDR3 protein comes from TCRdb applying MiXCR to the 5' RACE reads. The sample contains just over 350,000 distinct CDR3 sequences, 13% to 15% of which appear only once. The sample originates from a study of T-cell memory formation after mild COVID-19. Findings and limits, study-wide: Mainly CM and EM harbored the contracting CD4+ clones; mainly EMRA harbored the CD8+ ones.

Sequenced input: PBMCs or a T cell subset sorted from them (not recorded which). The genes are TRBV7-3 and TRBJ2-1; TRBD2 matches at 13 bases. The clonotype originates from a man aged 18 to 30 who had mild COVID-19 (a few samples of this study predate the infection). Cell type and time point are not known. The CDR3 DNA reads as TGTGCCAGCAGCTACGGGACTAGCGGGGAGGATGAGCAGTTCTTC. Its translation: CASSYGTSGEDEQFF.